Given below is one T cell receptor beta chain in context. The PCR made use of 60 Vbeta and 13 Jbeta primers. Produced via immunoSEQ multiplex PCR; TCRdb's table is partial and in-frame only. Of 80,000 or so clones in the sample, over 60% were seen once. Healthy individuals who donated bone marrow served as the donors. Trimming took 7 bases from V and 6 from J, leaving 11 bases between them. Germline V gene sequence: CDR1 GTSNPN, CDR2 SVGIG (reference sequence). This CDR3 has 11 amino acids. This specimen comes from a study of cytomegalovirus exposure and HLA in healthy donors. The receptor was derived from a man in his forties or fifties in good health and CMV-seronegative. The chain joins TRBV30 to TRBJ2-3; a weak D match, TRBD1 (5 bases). Sequencing was performed on PBMCs. CDR3 nucleotides: TGTGCCTTTACCAGGGTGGATACGCAGTATTTT. Translation gives CAFTRVDTQYF. The variable domain in full, completed from reference TRBV30 and TRBJ2-3, reads SQTIHQWPATLVQPVGSPLSLECTVEGTSNPNLYWYRQAAGRGLQLLFYSVGIGQISSEVPQNLSASRPQDRQFILSSKKLLLSDSGFYLCAFTRVDTQYFGPGTRLTVL.